What follows are 5 T cell receptor beta chains derived from one specimen sequenced in a study of blood T cell repertoires in COVID-19. The data were produced by immunoSEQ multiplex PCR, yet TCRdb's version contains in-frame clones alone and is incomplete. The data show around 50,000 clones, approximately 90% seen once. Sequencing was done on a sample of peripheral blood. The receptors stem from a man aged 50-59 years with active COVID-19.

The J gene is TRBJ2-3, the V gene TRBV4-1; 8 bases fit TRBD2. The V gene end was trimmed by 5 bases and the J gene end by 3 bases; junction bases not matched to a gene: 7. The CDR3 is made up of 15 amino acids. Germline values: CDR1 MGHRA, CDR2 YSYEKL. The CDR3 DNA reads as TGCGCCAGCAGCTCTAGCGGGTTTGGGACAGATACGCAGTATTTT. As protein: CASSSSGFGTDTQYF.

The rearrangement uses TRBV9 and TRBJ2-3, with 12 bases aligning to TRBD2. Trimming took 3 bases from V and 0 from J; bases not matched to a gene: 8. The CDR3 consists of 18 residues. CDR1 and CDR2 from the germline V gene are SGDLS and YYNGEE. In DNA form, the CDR3 reads TGTGCCAGCAGCGGCCGACTAGCGGGGGACTCTAGCACAGATACGCAGTATTTT. Protein sequence: CASSGRLAGDSSTDTQYF.

The sample holds one count of this clone. The conserved phenylalanine or tryptophan is not found at the CDR3 terminus, so this likely reflects a read error. Because the CDR3's place on the DNA is in doubt, the DNA is left out and the CDR3 is given as listed by TCRdb. This CDR3 reads CASSQVGQLAGPAAL. The chain combines TRBV4-1 with TRBJ2-3; the listed D gene, TRBD2, was not tested against the DNA. Germline loops: CDR1 MGHRA, CDR2 YSYEKL. The CDR3 is made up of 15 amino acids, end residues included.

Written as DNA, the CDR3 is TGTGCCAGCGGGGCGAGTCTACGGAACACTGAAGCTTTCTTT. This sequence encodes CASGASLRNTEAFF. This chain uses TRBV9 with TRBJ1-1, with D perhaps TRBD1 (5 bases). V lost 7 bases and J lost 1, with 14 bases in between. This CDR3 spans 14 amino acids. Germline V CDR1 and CDR2: SGDLS, YYNGEE.

CDR3 nucleotide sequence: TGCGCCAGCAGCTTTCGCCAAGAGACCCAGTACTTC. This sequence encodes CASSFRQETQYF. The chain links TRBV5-1 to TRBJ2-5; D is uncertain. The V end was cut by 2 bases, the J end by 1 base, with 3 bases between. CDR1 is SGHRS, CDR2 YFSETQ, per germline. This CDR3 region has 12 residues.